What follows are 10 T cell receptor beta chains derived from one specimen sequenced in a study of blood T cell repertoires in COVID-19. The protocol was immunoSEQ multiplex PCR, while the TCRdb copy is restricted to in-frame clones and leaves out a portion. The sample lists roughly 290,000 clones, about nine tenths occurring once. Sequencing used peripheral blood. Receptors originate from a woman younger than 45 with COVID-19, enrolled during active disease.

This chain uses TRBV13 with TRBJ2-5, with D tentatively TRBD1 (5 bases). Between the trimmed V and J ends, which lost 6 bases and 5 bases, there was a span of 13 bases. This CDR3 is built from 13 residues. CDR1 PRHDT and CDR2 FYEKMQ come from the germline V gene (reference sequence). The CDR3 spells CASRRDSTETQYF. CDR3 sequence (DNA): TGTGCCAGCAGGCGAGACAGCACGGAGACCCAGTACTTC.

As concerns this clone: Additional DNA sequences in this sample encode the identical CDR3. The V and J genes are TRBV9 and TRBJ2-7; TRBD2 matches at 13 bases. The CDR3 sequence is 14 residues long. The germline V gene has CDR1 SGDLS and CDR2 YYNGEE. Trimming took 2 bases from V and 6 from J; bases not matched to a gene: 2. The CDR3 region is CASSVGLAGVEQYF. The CDR3 bases are TGTGCCAGCAGCGTCGGACTAGCGGGAGTCGAGCAGTACTTC.

This chain links TRBV7-9 with TRBJ2-7; 9 bases map to TRBD2. The CDR3 runs 14 residues. The V and J ends lost 5 bases and 4 bases, in that order; junction bases with no gene match: 6. Per germline, CDR1 SEHNR and CDR2 FQNEAQ (reference sequence). Here the CDR3 reads CASSPPAGGYEQYF. CDR3 DNA sequence: TGTGCCAGCAGCCCCCCTGCGGGAGGGTACGAGCAGTACTTC.

This chain links TRBV5-1 with TRBJ1-5; TRBD1 agrees at 10 bases. Germline CDR1 and CDR2: SGHRS and YFSETQ. Trimming cost V 0 bases and J 8 bases; bases outside gene matches: 5. This CDR3 contains 15 residues. The CDR3 reads CASSLGTGGMEPQHF. The CDR3 DNA sequence: TGCGCCAGCAGCTTGGGGACAGGGGGGATGGAGCCCCAGCATTTT.

This chain connects TRBV29-1 to TRBJ2-1; no definite D call. The ends were cut back, 1 base at V and 0 bases at J, with 4 bases in the middle. The V gene's germline CDR1 is SQVTM and CDR2 ANQGSEA. This CDR3 is 13 amino acids long. CDR3 in amino acids: CSVEAISYNEQFF. CDR3 nucleotide sequence: TGCAGCGTTGAAGCTATCTCCTACAATGAGCAGTTCTTC.

The chain recombines TRBV5-5 with TRBJ1-1, with TRBD1 as a possible D gene (5 bases). The CDR3 length is 14 residues. Germline loops: CDR1 SGHKS, CDR2 YYEKEE (reference sequence). Trimming stripped 4 bases from V and 4 bases from J, with 14 bases between. The chain's CDR3 is CASSPSIGVTEAFF. The CDR3, as DNA: TGTGCCAGCAGCCCCTCAATAGGGGTCACTGAAGCTTTCTTT.

The rearrangement joins TRBV10-3 to TRBJ1-2; tentative D call: TRBD1 (6 bases). This CDR3 has 15 residues. V was clipped by 5 bases and J by 4 bases, with 17 bases between them. Germline values: CDR1 ENHRY, CDR2 SYGVKD. In nucleotides, the CDR3 is TGTGCCATCAGTCAATTACAGGGTGGGGGCTATGGCTACACCTTC. As protein: CAISQLQGGGYGYTF.

The V call is TRBV18, the J call TRBJ2-7; possibly TRBD2 for D (6 bases). Trimming pared 2 bases from V and 5 bases from J, leaving 28 bases between. Germline CDR1 reads KGHSH; CDR2 reads LQKENI. The CDR3 sequence is 19 residues long. This CDR3 reads CASSPRPLAGTSGYHEQYF. Written as DNA, the CDR3 is TGTGCCAGCTCACCAAGGCCCCTTGCGGGGACCTCTGGGTACCACGAGCAGTACTTC.

The chain joins TRBV5-4 to TRBJ1-1; D possibly corresponds to TRBD1 (6 bases). The V gene's germline CDR1 is SGHNT and CDR2 YYREEE (reference sequence). V shed 4 bases and J shed 4 bases, with 11 bases lying between them. CDR3 length equals 13 residues. This CDR3 is CASSHKTGTEAFF. DNA for the CDR3: TGTGCCAGCAGCCATAAGACAGGCACTGAAGCTTTCTTT.

The V and J genes are TRBV7-8 and TRBJ2-7, with TRBD2 matching over 8 bases. This CDR3 comprises 14 residues. J lost 7 bases, V lost 7 bases, and 12 bases had no gene match. Germline values: CDR1 SGHVS, CDR2 FQNEAQ. The CDR3 here is CASTFAGGGREQYF. Here the CDR3 DNA reads TGTGCCAGCACCTTTGCTGGCGGGGGGAGGGAGCAGTACTTC.